The 30 T cell receptor beta chains below were found in one sample sequenced in a study of blood T cell repertoires in COVID-19. Using immunoSEQ multiplex PCR, the repertoire was profiled, and TCRdb retains in-frame clones only, with some absent. The sample consists of roughly 400,000 clones, just under 90% of them appearing once. Sequenced: PBMCs or T cells enriched from blood (not recorded which). Receptor source: a woman in her 50s who had recovered from COVID-19.

This chain joins TRBV20-1 and TRBJ2-7; 7 nucleotides line up with TRBD1. V was pared by 3 bases and J by 2 bases, with 7 bases of the junction left unmatched. Germline-derived CDR1 and CDR2 are DFQATT and SNEGSKA (reference sequence). The CDR3 contains 14 residues. The CDR3 DNA sequence: TGCAGTGCTAGTGTGGGACAGAATACCTACGAGCAGTACTTC. Protein sequence: CSASVGQNTYEQYF.

The V gene is TRBV28, the J gene TRBJ1-2, with D perhaps matching TRBD1 (5 bases). V was pared by 2 bases and J by 8 bases, with 12 bases between. This CDR3 is built from 13 residues. Per germline, CDR1 MDHEN and CDR2 SYDVKM. The CDR3 nucleotides read TGTGCCAGCAGTTTAATGGCAGGGAGGGGCTACACCTTC. This encodes CASSLMAGRGYTF.

This clone was counted once. The rearrangement uses TRBV27 and TRBJ2-7; 8 nucleotides match TRBD2. V shed 6 bases and J 0 bases; nucleotides not matched to a gene: 7. Germline V gives CDR1 MNHEY, CDR2 SMNVEV (reference sequence). This CDR3 spans 15 amino acids. The CDR3: CASSSGLDSSYEQYF. The CDR3 nucleotides read TGTGCCAGCAGCTCGGGACTAGACAGCTCCTACGAGCAGTACTTC.

This clone was seen a single time. The chain joins TRBV24-1 to TRBJ2-2; D is uncertain. V was pared by 3 bases and J by 1 base, with 5 bases between. The V gene's germline CDR1 is KGHDR and CDR2 SFDVKD. The CDR3 runs to 14 residues. In DNA form, the CDR3 reads TGTGCCACCAGTGATCGACAGAACACCGGGGAGCTGTTTTTT. Protein: CATSDRQNTGELFF.

This chain uses TRBV14 with TRBJ1-3; D call uncertain. The CDR3 spans 15 residues. V was pared by 5 bases and J by 5 bases, with 16 bases between. Germline V gene sequence: CDR1 SGHDN, CDR2 FVKESK. The CDR3 sequence is CASSSDSGLRNTIYF. The CDR3 nucleotides read TGTGCCAGCAGCTCCGACTCTGGACTCAGAAACACCATATATTTT.

V usage is TRBV5-5 and J usage is TRBJ1-1; 10 bases line up with TRBD1. The CDR3 consists of 15 residues. The trim removed 5 bases at V and 3 bases at J, leaving 7 bases unmatched. Per the germline V gene, CDR1 is SGHKS and CDR2 is YYEKEE (reference sequence). CDR3 coding DNA: TGTGCCAGCAGATGGACAGGGGGGACGGACACTGAAGCTTTCTTT. Residues: CASRWTGGTDTEAFF.

The chain carries TRBV4-1 and TRBJ2-1; 7 positions match TRBD1. With 3 bases clipped from V and 6 bases from J, the junction kept 8 bases outside the gene matches. The germline CDR1 and CDR2 sequences are MGHRA and YSYEKL. CDR3 length equals 15 residues. The CDR3 loop is CASSHRTGLINEQFF. In DNA form, the CDR3 reads TGCGCCAGCAGCCACCGGACAGGCCTGATCAATGAGCAGTTCTTC.

The chain uses TRBV14 and TRBJ1-4; the D gene is possibly TRBD1 (6 bases). Germline assignment: CDR1 SGHDN and CDR2 FVKESK. The ends were cut back, 5 bases at V and 7 bases at J, with 14 bases in the middle. This CDR3 spans 14 amino acids. The CDR3 DNA follows: TGTGCCAGCAGCTTCACAGGGCTGGGTGAAAAACTGTTTTTT. Protein: CASSFTGLGEKLFF.

The chain links TRBV14 to TRBJ2-6, with D tentatively TRBD2 (6 bases). CDR3 length equals 18 residues. Germline V gene data show CDR1 as SGHDN and CDR2 as FVKESK. The V end lost 0 bases, the J end lost 0 bases, and 12 bases lay between the germline ends. The CDR3 spells CASSQEARGVSGANVLTF. The CDR3 region has the DNA TGTGCCAGCAGCCAAGAAGCGCGGGGCGTCTCTGGGGCCAACGTCCTGACTTTC.

This clone came up once. In DNA form, the CDR3 reads TGTGCCAGCAGCTTGTTGGCAGGGGAGGGTCAGCCCCAGCATTTT. It encodes CASSLLAGEGQPQHF. V is TRBV5-5 and J is TRBJ1-5; perhaps TRBD1 as D (6 bases). Germline V gene lookup returns CDR1 SGHKS and CDR2 YYEKEE (reference sequence). The CDR3 extends over 15 amino acids. Trimming cost V 1 base and J 6 bases, with 14 bases left between them.

The chain combines TRBV7-2 with TRBJ2-1; 10 bases fit TRBD2. This CDR3 has 14 amino acids. From germline, CDR1 is SGHTA and CDR2 FQGNSA. V lost 5 bases, J lost 8 bases, and 6 bases stayed unmatched. The CDR3 DNA reads as TGTGCCAGCAGCAAAGCGGGGGGGCCGGATGAGCAGTTCTTC. Protein sequence: CASSKAGGPDEQFF.

Here the CDR3 DNA reads TGTGCCAGCAGCCTCACCTCCGGGGGGGCTGGGTCACCCCTCCACTTT. Translated, it gives CASSLTSGGAGSPLHF. The V gene is TRBV7-9, the J gene TRBJ1-6; the D gene is possibly TRBD1 (6 bases). CDR1 and CDR2 (germline): SEHNR, FQNEAQ (reference sequence). Trimming removed 5 bases from V and 10 bases from J, with 21 bases in between. This CDR3 contains 16 residues.

The CDR3 DNA reads TGTGCCAGCAGGTTAAGGTCTAGCGGGTTCACAGATACGCAGTATTTT. The encoded protein is CASRLRSSGFTDTQYF. The gene calls are TRBV5-5 and TRBJ2-3; 8 nucleotides align to TRBD2. Germline CDR1 is SGHKS and CDR2 is YYEKEE (reference sequence). CDR3 length: 16 amino acids. V trimming: 5 bases; J trimming: 2 bases; junction bases outside the gene matches: 10. The whole variable domain, filled in from reference TRBV5-5 and TRBJ2-3, reads DAGVTQSPTHLIKTRGQQVTLRCSPISGHKSVSWYQQVLGQGPQFIFQYYEKEERGRGNFPDRFSARQFPNYSSELNVNALLLGDSALYLCASRLRSSGFTDTQYFGPGTRLTVL.

The chain employs TRBV27 and TRBJ1-2; 12 bases are shared with TRBD1. The V and J ends lost 4 bases and 4 bases, in that order; junction bases with no gene match: 7. The CDR3 loop spans 16 amino acids. Germline CDR1 is MNHEY and CDR2 is SMNVEV (reference sequence). This chain's CDR3 is CASSYAPGQGAYGYTF. The CDR3 nucleotides read TGTGCCAGCAGTTACGCTCCGGGACAGGGGGCCTATGGCTACACCTTC.

This sequence joins TRBV11-3 and TRBJ2-5; the D gene is possibly TRBD1 (5 bases). Per germline, CDR1 SGHNT and CDR2 YENEEA. Trimming cost V 3 bases and J 9 bases, with 14 bases left between them. This CDR3 is built from 13 residues. Written as DNA, the CDR3 is TGTGCCAGCAGCTTGGGGCTTGAGAGACCCCAGTACTTC. The encoded protein is CASSLGLERPQYF.

The chain has TRBV18 and TRBJ1-1; 7 bases line up with TRBD1. CDR1 KGHSH and CDR2 LQKENI come from the germline V gene. After removal of 3 bases from V and 2 bases from J, the junction contained 12 bases not matched to a gene. The CDR3 totals 17 residues. The CDR3 region has the DNA TGTGCCAGCTCACCCGGAAGGGGGCAGCGATTAAACACTGAAGCTTTCTTT. Amino acids: CASSPGRGQRLNTEAFF.

This clone was observed once. The genes are TRBV30 and TRBJ2-1, with D possibly matching TRBD2 (6 bases). V was pared by 5 bases and J by 9 bases, with 14 bases between. The CDR3 length is 12 residues. Germline values: CDR1 GTSNPN, CDR2 SVGIG (reference sequence). CDR3 protein: CAWGRLVGEQFF. The DNA of the CDR3 is TGTGCCTGGGGTAGACTAGTAGGTGAGCAGTTCTTC.

This clone was detected only a few times. The CDR3 DNA reads as TGTGCCAGCATTGGACAGGGGTTCAGTTCACCCCTCCACTTT. It encodes CASIGQGFSSPLHF. The chain is built from TRBV2 and TRBJ1-6; 9 bases line up with TRBD1. Germline V lookup: CDR1 SNHLY, CDR2 FYNNEI. The trim removed 7 bases at V and 9 bases at J, leaving 7 bases unmatched. The CDR3 sequence is 14 residues long.

This clone was counted a single time. The gene calls are TRBV27 and TRBJ1-1, with D possibly being TRBD1 (6 bases). The ends were cut back, 6 bases at V and 4 bases at J, with 24 bases in the middle. Germline CDR1 MNHEY, CDR2 SMNVEV (reference sequence). CDR3 length: 17 amino acids. CDR3 loop: CASSLSGGRRSSTEAFF. CDR3 coding DNA: TGTGCCAGCAGCCTAAGCGGGGGGCGGAGGTCTTCCACTGAAGCTTTCTTT.

V and J are TRBV19 and TRBJ1-4, with 9 bases identical to TRBD1. The CDR3 sequence is 16 residues long. V was clipped by 4 bases and J by 5 bases; unmatched bases: 8. Germline V gene sequence: CDR1 LNHDA, CDR2 SQIVND (reference sequence). CDR3 DNA sequence: TGTGCCAGTAGTACAACCGGGACAGGGAAGAATGAAAAACTGTTTTTT. This encodes CASSTTGTGKNEKLFF.

The chain joins TRBV7-8 to TRBJ2-1, with D maybe TRBD1 (5 bases). The CDR3 is 14 residues long. Germline V CDR1 and CDR2: SGHVS, FQNEAQ. Trimming shortened V by 4 bases and J by 1 base, and 8 bases separated the two germline ends. CDR3 nucleotide sequence: TGTGCCAGCAGCTCCAGGGTATCCTACAATGAGCAGTTCTTC. Protein sequence: CASSSRVSYNEQFF.

The chain has TRBV2 and TRBJ1-5, with 7 positions matching TRBD1. CDR1 and CDR2 from the germline V gene are SNHLY and FYNNEI. There are 13 residues in the CDR3. With 5 bases clipped from V and 5 bases from J, the junction kept 3 bases outside the gene matches. This chain's CDR3 is CASSFTGDQPQHF. The CDR3 region has the DNA TGTGCCAGCAGTTTCACAGGGGATCAGCCCCAGCATTTT.

In this sample, this clone turned up once. This sequence joins TRBV18 and TRBJ2-7, with 9 nucleotides matching TRBD1. V lost 4 bases to trimming and J lost 7 bases; unmatched junction nucleotides: 20. Germline loops: CDR1 KGHSH, CDR2 LQKENI. The CDR3 length is 18 residues. The CDR3 sequence is CASSRLPGTGLDLGEQYF. The CDR3 region has the DNA TGTGCCAGCTCACGCCTTCCCGGGACAGGGTTAGACCTGGGAGAGCAGTACTTC.

This CDR3 reads CASSSTRHGEQYF. The CDR3 coding sequence is TGTGCCAGCAGCTCAACCAGGCATGGCGAGCAGTACTTC. The chain uses TRBV13 and TRBJ2-7; D is unresolved. Between the trimmed V and J ends, which lost 4 bases and 6 bases, there was a span of 13 bases. Germline V CDR1 and CDR2: PRHDT, FYEKMQ (reference sequence). The CDR3 is 13 residues long.

The rearrangement joins TRBV5-4 to TRBJ1-4; TRBD1 might be the D (6 bases). The CDR3 sequence is 12 residues long. Deletions cut 5 bases from V and 8 bases from J, with 10 bases between. From germline, CDR1 is SGHNT and CDR2 YYREEE (reference sequence). The chain's CDR3 is CASSTDSEKLFF. The CDR3 nucleotides read TGTGCCAGCAGTACGGACAGCGAAAAACTGTTTTTT.

This chain joins TRBV2 and TRBJ1-4, with unresolved D. The V gene lost 8 bases and the J gene lost 8 bases, with 15 bases spanning the gap. The CDR3 runs to 13 residues. Germline V gives CDR1 SNHLY, CDR2 FYNNEI. Written as DNA, the CDR3 is TGTGCCAGCTGCCTAGAACCGAGAGAAAAACTGTTTTTT. Encoded protein: CASCLEPREKLFF.

V gene TRBV7-9 combines with J gene TRBJ1-4; D might be TRBD1 (6 bases). Per the germline V gene, CDR1 is SEHNR and CDR2 is FQNEAQ (reference sequence). CDR3 length equals 15 residues. Deletions cut 0 bases from V and 7 bases from J, with 12 bases between. The CDR3 loop reads CASSLAVAGVEKLFF. CDR3 nucleotide sequence: TGTGCCAGCAGCTTAGCGGTAGCAGGGGTTGAAAAACTGTTTTTT.

The chain has TRBV19 and TRBJ2-7; the match to TRBD1 covers 7 bases. The CDR3 extends over 12 amino acids. Trimming took 9 bases from V and 2 from J; bases not matched to a gene: 4. Germline V gene data show CDR1 as LNHDA and CDR2 as SQIVND (reference sequence). CDR3 residues: CARGQRAYEQYF. DNA for the CDR3: TGTGCCAGGGGACAGCGCGCCTACGAGCAGTACTTC. The full variable domain, its missing parts supplied by reference TRBV19 and TRBJ2-7, is DGGITQSPKYLFRKEGQNVTLSCEQNLNHDAMYWYRQDPGQGLRLIYYSQIVNDFQKGDIAEGYSVSREKKESFPLTVTSAQKNPTAFYLCARGQRAYEQYFGPGTRLTVT.

This clone was observed a handful of times. The chain joins TRBV6-5 to TRBJ1-2; D is unresolved. The CDR3 is 13 amino acids. Germline V gene sequence: CDR1 MNHEY, CDR2 SVGAGI. Trimming stripped 3 bases from V and 6 bases from J, with 11 bases between. The CDR3 DNA reads as TGTGCCAGCAGTTATACTCCCGAGAATGGCTACACCTTC. This translates into CASSYTPENGYTF.

V and J are TRBV28 and TRBJ1-2, with 8 positions matching TRBD1. Germline-derived CDR1 and CDR2 are MDHEN and SYDVKM. With 5 bases clipped from V and 3 bases from J, the junction kept 11 bases outside the gene matches. The CDR3 sequence is 16 residues long. The CDR3: CASSTYQGAHDYGYTF. In DNA, the CDR3 is TGTGCCAGCAGTACATACCAGGGGGCGCATGACTATGGCTACACCTTC.